The T cell receptor beta chain described here comes from a study of blood T cell repertoires in COVID-19. For the study at large: There were acute and convalescent COVID-19 samples, and they came from the United States, Italy and Spain.

Participants reported their clinical history, and cohort assignment relied on those reports. The sample holds a few counts of this clone. CDR3 length: 17 amino acids. Germline assignment: CDR1 MGHRA and CDR2 YSYEKL. The V gene lost 0 bases and the J gene lost 2 bases, with 14 bases spanning the gap. Study processing details: Amplifying reference gene primers gave estimates of nucleated cell counts. Profiling relied on immunoSEQ multiplex PCR, and the TCRdb table lists in-frame clones only, not all of them. Clone size and the V and J calls come from that table; the DNA yielded D and trimming. The data hold about 240,000 clones, with over 80% observed a single time.

The V and J genes are TRBV4-1 and TRBJ2-1, with D tentatively TRBD2 (7 bases). The sequencing sample was made of PBMCs or T cells enriched from blood (not recorded which). This TCR was recovered from a woman aged 25 to 39 with acute COVID-19. CDR3 protein: CASSQDRGRGPYNEQFF. The CDR3 coding sequence is TGCGCCAGCAGCCAAGATCGAGGGCGGGGGCCCTACAATGAGCAGTTCTTC.